This TCR beta chain was identified during a study of shared clonotypes between healthy human individuals. Study overall: For every donor, three CD4 naive, three CD4 memory, two CD8 naive and one CD8 memory plates were used. Study results and limitations: A small donor pool kept down the genetic and exposure-history diversity that was represented. Memory subsets generally showed lower estimated richness than naive subsets.

Profiling relied on immunoSEQ multiplex PCR, and the TCRdb table lists in-frame clones only, not all of them. The sample yields approximately 1.5 million clones, 95% to 99% seen once. In regard to this clone: Its antigen is as yet unknown.

The investigators split CD4+ cells into a CD45RA+ naive subset and a CD45RA-negative memory subset. Germline values: CDR1 SGDLS, CDR2 YYNGEE. Trimming cost V 4 bases and J 3 bases, with 15 bases left between them. The CDR3 length is 15 residues. The sample taken for sequencing was naive CD4+ T cells sorted from blood. Specified subset: CD45RA+ positively selected. The chain has TRBV9 and TRBJ2-3; perhaps TRBD1 as D (5 bases). The clonotype comes from a man aged 25 to 40 in good health. The CDR3 here is CASSHGADQTDTQYF. The CDR3 nucleotides read TGTGCCAGCAGCCATGGGGCCGACCAGACAGATACGCAGTATTTT. The entire variable domain, with the rest obtained from reference TRBV9 and TRBJ2-3, is as follows: DSGVTQTPKHLITATGQRVTLRCSPRSGDLSVYWYQQSLDQGLQFLIQYYNGEERAKGNILERFSAQQFPDLHSELNLSSLELGDSALYFCASSHGADQTDTQYFGPGTRLTVL.